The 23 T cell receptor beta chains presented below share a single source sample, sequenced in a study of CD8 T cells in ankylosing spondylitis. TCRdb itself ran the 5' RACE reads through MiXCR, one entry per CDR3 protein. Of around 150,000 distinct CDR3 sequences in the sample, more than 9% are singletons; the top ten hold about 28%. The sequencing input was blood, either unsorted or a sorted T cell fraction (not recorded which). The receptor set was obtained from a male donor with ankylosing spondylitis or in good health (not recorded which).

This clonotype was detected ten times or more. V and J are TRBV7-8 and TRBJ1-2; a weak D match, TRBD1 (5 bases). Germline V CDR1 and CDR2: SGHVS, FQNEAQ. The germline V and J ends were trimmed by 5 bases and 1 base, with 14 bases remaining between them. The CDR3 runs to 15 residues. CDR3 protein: CASSHFEGINYGYTF. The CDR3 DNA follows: TGTGCCAGCAGCCATTTCGAGGGGATTAACTATGGCTACACCTTC. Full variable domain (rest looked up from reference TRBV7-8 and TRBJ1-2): GAGVSQSPRYKVAKRGQDVALRCDPISGHVSLFWYQQALGQGPEFLTYFQNEAQLDKSGLPSDRFFAERPEGSVSTLKIQRTQQEDSAVYLCASSHFEGINYGYTFGSGTRLTVV.

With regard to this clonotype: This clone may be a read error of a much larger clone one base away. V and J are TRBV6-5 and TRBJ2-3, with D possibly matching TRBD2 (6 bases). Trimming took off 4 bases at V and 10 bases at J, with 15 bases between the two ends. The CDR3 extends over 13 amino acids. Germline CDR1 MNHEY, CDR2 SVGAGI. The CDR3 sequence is CASSSSMTSSQYF. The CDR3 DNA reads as TGTGCCAGCAGTTCCTCGATGACTAGTTCGCAGTATTTT.

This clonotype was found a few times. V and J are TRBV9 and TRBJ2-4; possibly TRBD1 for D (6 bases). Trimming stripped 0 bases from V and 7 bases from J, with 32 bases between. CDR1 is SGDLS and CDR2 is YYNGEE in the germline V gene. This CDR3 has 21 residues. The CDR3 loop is CASSVGQKFPGQGLERNIQYF. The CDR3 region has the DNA TGTGCCAGCAGCGTAGGGCAAAAATTTCCGGGACAAGGTCTCGAAAGGAACATTCAGTACTTC.

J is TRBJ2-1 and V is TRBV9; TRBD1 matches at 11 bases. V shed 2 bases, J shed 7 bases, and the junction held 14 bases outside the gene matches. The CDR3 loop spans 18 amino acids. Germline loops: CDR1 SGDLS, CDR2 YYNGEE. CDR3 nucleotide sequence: TGTGCCAGCAGCGTCCATCACCGGGACAGGGGGAGGATAAATGAGCAGTTCTTC. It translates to CASSVHHRDRGRINEQFF.

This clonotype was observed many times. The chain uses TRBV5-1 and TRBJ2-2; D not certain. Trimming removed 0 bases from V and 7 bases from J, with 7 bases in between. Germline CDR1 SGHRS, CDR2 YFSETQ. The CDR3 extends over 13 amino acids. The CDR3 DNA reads TGCGCCAGCAGCTTGGGCCAGTTCGGGGAGCTGTTTTTT. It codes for CASSLGQFGELFF.

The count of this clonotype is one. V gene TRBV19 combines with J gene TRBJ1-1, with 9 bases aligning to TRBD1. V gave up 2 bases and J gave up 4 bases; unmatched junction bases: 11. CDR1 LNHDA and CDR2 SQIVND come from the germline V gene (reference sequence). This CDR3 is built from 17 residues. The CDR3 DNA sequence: TGTGCCAGTAGTATAAGACAGGGGGTCGGCTCGGGCACTGAAGCTTTCTTT. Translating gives CASSIRQGVGSGTEAFF.

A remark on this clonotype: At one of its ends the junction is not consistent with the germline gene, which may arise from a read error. This CDR3 reads CCARDLGGARQTYNEQFF. CDR3 nucleotide sequence: TGCTGTGCTAGAGACTTGGGAGGGGCCCGACAAACCTACAATGAGCAGTTCTTC. V usage is TRBV20-1 and J usage is TRBJ2-1, with 7 bases that match TRBD2. This CDR3 contains 18 residues. Germline values: CDR1 DFQATT, CDR2 SNEGSKA (reference sequence).

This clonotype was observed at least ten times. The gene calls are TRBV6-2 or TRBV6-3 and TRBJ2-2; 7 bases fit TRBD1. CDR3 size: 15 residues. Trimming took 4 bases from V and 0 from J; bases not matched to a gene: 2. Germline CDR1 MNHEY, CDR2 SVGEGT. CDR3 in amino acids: CASSWDRPNTGELFF. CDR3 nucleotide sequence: TGTGCCAGCAGTTGGGACAGACCGAACACCGGGGAGCTGTTTTTT.

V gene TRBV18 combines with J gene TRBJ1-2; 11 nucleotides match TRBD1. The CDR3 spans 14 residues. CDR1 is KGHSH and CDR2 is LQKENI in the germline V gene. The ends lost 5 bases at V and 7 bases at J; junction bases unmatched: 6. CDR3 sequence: CASSGQGALSGYTF. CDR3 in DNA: TGTGCCAGCTCAGGACAGGGGGCCTTGAGTGGCTACACCTTC. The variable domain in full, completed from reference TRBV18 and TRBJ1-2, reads NAGVMQNPRHLVRRRGQEARLRCSPMKGHSHVYWYRQLPEEGLKFMVYLQKENIIDESGMPKERFSAEFPKEGPSILRIQQVVRGDSAAYFCASSGQGALSGYTFGSGTRLTVV.

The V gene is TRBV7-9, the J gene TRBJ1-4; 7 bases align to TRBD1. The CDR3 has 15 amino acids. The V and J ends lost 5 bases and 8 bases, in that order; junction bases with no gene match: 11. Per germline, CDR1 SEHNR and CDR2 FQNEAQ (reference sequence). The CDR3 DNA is TGTGCCAGCAGCCGTACAGGGGAAGGAGTGGAAAAACTGTTTTTT. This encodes CASSRTGEGVEKLFF.

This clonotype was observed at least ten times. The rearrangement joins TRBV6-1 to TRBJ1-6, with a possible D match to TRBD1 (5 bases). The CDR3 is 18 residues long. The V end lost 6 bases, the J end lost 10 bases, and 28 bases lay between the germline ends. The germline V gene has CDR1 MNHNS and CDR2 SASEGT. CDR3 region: CASRTILLGGAKESPLHF. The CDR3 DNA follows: TGTGCCAGCAGGACTATCCTCTTAGGAGGGGCCAAGGAGTCACCCCTCCACTTT.

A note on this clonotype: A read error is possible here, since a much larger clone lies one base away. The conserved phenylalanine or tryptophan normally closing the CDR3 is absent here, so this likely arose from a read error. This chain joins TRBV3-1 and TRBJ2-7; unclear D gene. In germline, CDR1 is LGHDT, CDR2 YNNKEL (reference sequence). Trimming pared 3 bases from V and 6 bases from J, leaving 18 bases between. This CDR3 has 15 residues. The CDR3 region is CASSQIERTAGEQYS. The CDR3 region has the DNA TGTGCCAGCAGCCAGATAGAGAGGACCGCTGGCGAGCAGTACTCC.

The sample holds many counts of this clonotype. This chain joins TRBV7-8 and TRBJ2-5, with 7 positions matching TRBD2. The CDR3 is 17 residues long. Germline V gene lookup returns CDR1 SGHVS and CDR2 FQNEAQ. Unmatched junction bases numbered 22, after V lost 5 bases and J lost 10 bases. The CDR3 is CASSPQTTGTTTGGQYF. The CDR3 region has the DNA TGTGCCAGCAGCCCACAGACCACCGGGACTACCACGGGGGGCCAGTACTTC.

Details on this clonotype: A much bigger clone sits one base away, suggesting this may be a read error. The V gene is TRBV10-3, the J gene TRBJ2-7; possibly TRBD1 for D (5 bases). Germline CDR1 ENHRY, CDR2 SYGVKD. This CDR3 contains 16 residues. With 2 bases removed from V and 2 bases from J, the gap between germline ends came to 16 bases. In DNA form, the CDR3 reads TGTGCCATCAGTGAGACACGGGCAGGGAAAACCTACGAGCAGTACTTC. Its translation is CAISETRAGKTYEQYF.

CDR3 nucleotide sequence: TGTGCCAGCAGCCAATATCCCCTAGCGGGAGACGAGCAGTACTTC. Translating it yields CASSQYPLAGDEQYF. The chain employs TRBV4-2 and TRBJ2-7; 10 bases align to TRBD2. The CDR3 has 15 amino acids. With V trimmed by 2 bases and J by 5 bases, 6 bases remained unmatched. Germline CDR1 and CDR2: LGHNA and YNFKEQ.

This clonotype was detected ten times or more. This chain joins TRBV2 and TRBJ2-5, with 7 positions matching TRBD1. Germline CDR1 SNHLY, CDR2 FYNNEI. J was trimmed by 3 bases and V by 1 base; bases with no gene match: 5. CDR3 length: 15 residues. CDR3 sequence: CASSEVGRGKETQYF. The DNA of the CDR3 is TGTGCCAGCAGTGAAGTAGGCAGGGGGAAAGAGACCCAGTACTTC.

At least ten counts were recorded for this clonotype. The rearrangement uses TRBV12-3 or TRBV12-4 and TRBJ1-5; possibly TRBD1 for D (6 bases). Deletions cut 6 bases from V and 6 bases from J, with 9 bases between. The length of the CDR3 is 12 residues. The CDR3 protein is CASRLQGQPQHF. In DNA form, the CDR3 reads TGTGCCAGCAGGTTACAGGGTCAGCCCCAGCATTTT.

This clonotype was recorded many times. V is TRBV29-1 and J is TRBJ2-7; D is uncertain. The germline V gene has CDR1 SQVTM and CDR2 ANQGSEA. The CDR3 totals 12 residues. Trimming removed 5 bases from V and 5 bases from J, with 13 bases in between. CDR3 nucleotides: TGCAGCGTTATGGGGTCCATGGACGAGCAGTACTTC. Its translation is CSVMGSMDEQYF.

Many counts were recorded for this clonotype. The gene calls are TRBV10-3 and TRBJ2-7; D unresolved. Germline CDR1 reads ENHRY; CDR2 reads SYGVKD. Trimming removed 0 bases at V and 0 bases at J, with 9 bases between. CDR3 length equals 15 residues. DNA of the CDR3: TGTGCCATCAGTGAGTCCCCCCAGCCCTCCTACGAGCAGTACTTC. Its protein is CAISESPQPSYEQYF.

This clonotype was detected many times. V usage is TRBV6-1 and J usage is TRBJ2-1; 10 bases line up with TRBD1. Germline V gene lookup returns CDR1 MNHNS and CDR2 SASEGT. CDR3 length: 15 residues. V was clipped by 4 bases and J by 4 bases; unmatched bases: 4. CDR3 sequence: CASSVGTGVYNEQFF. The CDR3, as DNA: TGTGCCAGCAGTGTGGGGACAGGGGTTTACAATGAGCAGTTCTTC.

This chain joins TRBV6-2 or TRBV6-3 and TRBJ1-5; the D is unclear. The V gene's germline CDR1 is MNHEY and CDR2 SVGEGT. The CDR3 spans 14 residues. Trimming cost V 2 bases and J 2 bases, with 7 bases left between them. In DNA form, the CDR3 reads TGTGCCAGCAGTTACCCAACGGGCAATCAGCCCCAGCATTTT. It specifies CASSYPTGNQPQHF.

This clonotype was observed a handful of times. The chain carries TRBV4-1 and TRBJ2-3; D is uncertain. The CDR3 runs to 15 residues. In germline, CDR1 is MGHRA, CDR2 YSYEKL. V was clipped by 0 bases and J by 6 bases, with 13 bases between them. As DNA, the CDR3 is TGCGCCAGCAGCCAAGATGGTTCCGGCGGTGATACGCAGTATTTT. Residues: CASSQDGSGGDTQYF.

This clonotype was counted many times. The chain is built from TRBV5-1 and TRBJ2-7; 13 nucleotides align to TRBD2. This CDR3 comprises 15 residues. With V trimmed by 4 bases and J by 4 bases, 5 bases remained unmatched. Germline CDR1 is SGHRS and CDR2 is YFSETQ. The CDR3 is CASSHGLAGEYEQYF. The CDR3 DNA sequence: TGCGCCAGCAGCCACGGACTAGCGGGAGAGTACGAGCAGTACTTC. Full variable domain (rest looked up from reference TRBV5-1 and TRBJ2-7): KAGVTQTPRYLIKTRGQQVTLSCSPISGHRSVSWYQQTPGQGLQFLFEYFSETQRNKGNFPGRFSGRQFSNSRSEMNVSTLELGDSALYLCASSHGLAGEYEQYFGPGTRLTVT.